This T cell receptor beta chain was captured in a study of T cell repertoires in cytomegalovirus infection. Study in general: Public TCR beta signatures marked donors with CMV infection and the matching HLA. Findings and limits, study-wide: Predominance within the ex vivo response was attributable to HLA-C-restricted CMV-specific TCR beta clonotypes. There were carriers of CMV plus the relevant HLA, and cumulative public TCR beta family frequency identified them.

This clonotype was observed a handful of times. Its matching antigen is unknown. Germline V gene data show CDR1 as SEHNR and CDR2 as FQNEAQ (reference sequence). The CDR3 spans 16 residues. V shed 4 bases and J 4 bases; nucleotides not matched to a gene: 13. TCRdb used MiXCR to reprocess the reads, holding one entry per CDR3 protein. Altogether about 360,000 distinct CDR3 sequences are present, about a sixth being singletons, with the ten largest covering approximately 8%. The chain carries TRBV7-9 and TRBJ2-7; 7 nucleotides align to TRBD1. This clonotype originated in a human donor in good health (CMV status not recorded). Some clones in this sample may be carry-over from other donors' samples. The material sequenced was PBMCs. The CDR3 sequence is CASSSMRGQAGYEQYF. CDR3 nucleotides: TGTGCCAGCAGCTCGATGAGAGGACAGGCCGGGTACGAGCAGTACTTC.